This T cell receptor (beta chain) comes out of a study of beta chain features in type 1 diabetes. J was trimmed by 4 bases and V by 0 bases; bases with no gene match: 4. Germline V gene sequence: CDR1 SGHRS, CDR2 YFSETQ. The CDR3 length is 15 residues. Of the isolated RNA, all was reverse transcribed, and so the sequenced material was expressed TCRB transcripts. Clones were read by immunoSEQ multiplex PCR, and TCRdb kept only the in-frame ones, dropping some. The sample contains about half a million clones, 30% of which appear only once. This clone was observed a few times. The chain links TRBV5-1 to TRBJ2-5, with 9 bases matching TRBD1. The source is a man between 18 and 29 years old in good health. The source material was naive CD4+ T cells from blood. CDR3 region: CASSLAPTGGETQYF. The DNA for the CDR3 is TGCGCCAGCAGCTTGGCCCCGACAGGGGGAGAGACCCAGTACTTC.